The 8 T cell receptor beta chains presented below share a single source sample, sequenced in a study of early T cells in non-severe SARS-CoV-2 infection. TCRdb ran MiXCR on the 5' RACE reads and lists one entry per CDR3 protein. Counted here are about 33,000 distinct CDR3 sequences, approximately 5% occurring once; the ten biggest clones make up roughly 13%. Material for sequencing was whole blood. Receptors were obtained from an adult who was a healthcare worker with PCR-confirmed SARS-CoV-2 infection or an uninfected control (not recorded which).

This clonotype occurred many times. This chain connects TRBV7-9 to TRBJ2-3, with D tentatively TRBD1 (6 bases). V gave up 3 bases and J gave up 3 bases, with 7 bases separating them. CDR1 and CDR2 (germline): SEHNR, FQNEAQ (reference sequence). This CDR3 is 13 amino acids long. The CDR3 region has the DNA TGTGCCAGCAGCTTTACAGGGACAGATACGCAGTATTTT. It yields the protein CASSFTGTDTQYF.

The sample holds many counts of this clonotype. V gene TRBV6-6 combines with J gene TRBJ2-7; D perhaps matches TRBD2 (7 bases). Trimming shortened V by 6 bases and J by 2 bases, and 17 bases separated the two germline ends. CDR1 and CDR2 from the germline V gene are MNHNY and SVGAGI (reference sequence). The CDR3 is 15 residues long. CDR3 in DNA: TGTGCCAGCAGCTCCTCCGACGGGGGGCCCTACGAGCAGTACTTC. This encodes CASSSSDGGPYEQYF.

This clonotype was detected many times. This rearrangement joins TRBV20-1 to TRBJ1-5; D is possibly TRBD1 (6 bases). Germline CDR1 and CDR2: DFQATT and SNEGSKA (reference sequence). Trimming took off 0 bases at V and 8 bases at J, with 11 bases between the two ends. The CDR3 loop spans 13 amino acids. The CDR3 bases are TGCAGTGCTAGAGAGGGGGGGCAAGAGCCCCAGCATTTT. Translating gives CSAREGGQEPQHF.

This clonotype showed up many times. CDR3 nucleotide sequence: TGCGCCAGCAGCCAAGACGAGGGAGCAAGCTCCTACGAGCAGTACTTC. It specifies CASSQDEGASSYEQYF. V and J are TRBV4-3 and TRBJ2-7, with D possibly being TRBD2 (5 bases). V shed 0 bases and J shed 0 bases, with 12 bases lying between them. This CDR3 is built from 16 residues. CDR1 is LGHNA and CDR2 is YSLEER in the germline V gene.

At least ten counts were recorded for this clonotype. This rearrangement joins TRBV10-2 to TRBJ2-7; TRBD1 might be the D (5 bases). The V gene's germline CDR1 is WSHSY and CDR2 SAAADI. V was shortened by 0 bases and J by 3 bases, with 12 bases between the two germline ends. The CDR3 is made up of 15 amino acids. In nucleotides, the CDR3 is TGCGCCAGCAGTGAGTCGTGGGGCTTGGGCTACGAGCAGTACTTC. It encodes CASSESWGLGYEQYF.

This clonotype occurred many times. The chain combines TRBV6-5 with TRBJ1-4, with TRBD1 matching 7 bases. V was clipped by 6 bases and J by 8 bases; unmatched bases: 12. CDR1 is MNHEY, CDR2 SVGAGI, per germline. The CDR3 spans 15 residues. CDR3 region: CASRTSSQGGEKLFF. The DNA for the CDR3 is TGTGCCAGCAGGACGAGTTCCCAAGGGGGCGAAAAACTGTTTTTT.

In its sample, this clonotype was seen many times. In DNA form, the CDR3 reads TGTGCCAGCAGTGCTAGCGGGGGCTACTACGAGCAGTACTTC. Its protein product is CASSASGGYYEQYF. This sequence joins TRBV28 and TRBJ2-7; 10 bases fit TRBD2. Germline trimming cut 5 bases from V and 3 bases from J; bases unmatched to any gene: 4. The CDR3 is made up of 14 amino acids. Germline V lookup: CDR1 MDHEN, CDR2 SYDVKM.

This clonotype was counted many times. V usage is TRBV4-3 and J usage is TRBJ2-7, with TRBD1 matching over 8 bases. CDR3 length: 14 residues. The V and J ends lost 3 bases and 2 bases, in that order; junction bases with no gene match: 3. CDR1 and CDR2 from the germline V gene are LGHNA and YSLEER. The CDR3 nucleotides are TGCGCCAGCAGCCACGACAGGGGTCCCTACGAGCAGTACTTC. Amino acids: CASSHDRGPYEQYF.